This passage covers 25 T cell receptor beta chains from one sample sequenced in a study of siplizumab effects on memory and regulatory T cells. The data were produced by immunoSEQ multiplex PCR, yet TCRdb's version contains in-frame clones alone and is incomplete. The data hold about 100,000 clones, with about 91% observed a single time. Sequencing input: Tregs sorted from blood. These receptors came from a human donor in good health.

The chain has TRBV5-1 and TRBJ2-3; 11 bases line up with TRBD2. CDR1 and CDR2 (germline): SGHRS, YFSETQ. The junction had 6 bases not matched to a gene; V was cut back by 4 bases and J by 2 bases. The CDR3 is 16 amino acids. CDR3 residues: CASSKRLAGLTDTQYF. The CDR3 region has the DNA TGCGCCAGCAGCAAAAGACTAGCGGGACTCACAGATACGCAGTATTTT.

This rearrangement joins TRBV19 to TRBJ2-3; either TRBD1 or TRBD2 may supply D (5 bases each). Trimming cost V 3 bases and J 6 bases, with 22 bases left between them. The CDR3 has 17 residues. Germline assignment: CDR1 LNHDA and CDR2 SQIVND (reference sequence). CDR3 loop: CASSIPGGGLGRDTQYF. The CDR3 bases are TGTGCCAGTAGTATCCCCGGAGGTGGATTGGGACGGGATACGCAGTATTTT.

The V and J genes are TRBV7-6 and TRBJ2-5, with 7 bases fitting TRBD1. This CDR3 has 15 amino acids. Unmatched junction bases numbered 5, after V lost 2 bases and J lost 2 bases. Germline-derived CDR1 and CDR2 are SGHVS and FNYEAQ. The CDR3 coding sequence is TGTGCCAGCAGCTTATTCGGGACAGCTCAAGAGACCCAGTACTTC. Its translation is CASSLFGTAQETQYF.

This chain joins TRBV4-1 and TRBJ2-1; D is possibly TRBD2 (5 bases). V lost 1 base, J lost 8 bases, and 15 bases lay in between. This CDR3 is 15 amino acids long. Looked up from germline, CDR1 is MGHRA and CDR2 is YSYEKL. The CDR3 DNA is TGCGCCAGCAGCCAAGCGGTGGGGAGTTTCGATGAGCAGTTCTTC. Encoded protein: CASSQAVGSFDEQFF.

The J gene is TRBJ1-1, the V gene TRBV6-6, with a weak D call TRBD1 (5 bases). V lost 2 bases and J 1 base, leaving 8 bases between the germline ends. The CDR3 covers 14 residues. The V gene's germline CDR1 is MNHNY and CDR2 SVGAGI (reference sequence). In DNA form, the CDR3 reads TGTGCCAGCAGTTACCAGGGAGAGAACACTGAAGCTTTCTTT. As protein: CASSYQGENTEAFF.

The chain is built from TRBV6-5 and TRBJ1-5; D possibly corresponds to TRBD1 (5 bases). CDR1 is MNHEY, CDR2 SVGAGI, per germline. Trimming left V 0 bases short and J 4 bases short, with 13 bases between. The CDR3 totals 16 residues. The CDR3 nucleotides are TGTGCCAGCAGTTACTCGGGGAGGGGAAGGAATCAGCCCCAGCATTTT. Amino acid sequence: CASSYSGRGRNQPQHF.

This clone was counted a single time. The V call is TRBV4-2, the J call TRBJ2-2, with 7 bases matching TRBD2. Germline V gene lookup returns CDR1 LGHNA and CDR2 YNFKEQ. The CDR3 covers 17 residues. The V and J ends lost 0 bases and 1 base, in that order; junction bases with no gene match: 5. CDR3 amino acids: CASSQEVGGWNTGELFF. The CDR3 bases are TGTGCCAGCAGCCAAGAGGTGGGGGGGTGGAACACCGGGGAGCTGTTTTTT.

The V and J genes are TRBV15 and TRBJ1-4; D unresolved. V was cut by 0 bases and J by 3 bases, with 11 bases left in between. Germline V gene sequence: CDR1 LNHNV, CDR2 YYDKDF (reference sequence). The length of the CDR3 is 16 residues. In DNA form, the CDR3 reads TGTGCCACCAGCAGAGATTTCGGGAGAGCTAATGAAAAACTGTTTTTT. Translating gives CATSRDFGRANEKLFF.

The chain combines TRBV23-1 with TRBJ1-1; 7 bases align to TRBD1. TRBV23-1 is known as an ORF, though its function is uncertain. This CDR3 is built from 14 residues. V gave up 6 bases and J gave up 0 bases; unmatched junction bases: 4. This chain's CDR3 is CASREGQLNTEAFF. In DNA form, the CDR3 reads TGCGCCAGCAGGGAGGGACAGCTGAACACTGAAGCTTTCTTT.

J is TRBJ2-1 and V is TRBV30, with 8 bases that match TRBD2. Unmatched junction bases numbered 5, after V lost 1 base and J lost 6 bases. Germline CDR1 GTSNPN, CDR2 SVGIG (reference sequence). The CDR3 runs to 14 residues. The DNA of the CDR3 is TGTGCCTGGAGTGCGCGGGAGGTCGGCAATGAGCAGTTCTTC. Its translation is CAWSAREVGNEQFF.

The chain employs TRBV11-2 and TRBJ2-7, with TRBD2 matching 7 bases. The CDR3 extends over 15 amino acids. Per germline, CDR1 SGHAT and CDR2 FQNNGV. Trimming cost V 1 base and J 8 bases; bases outside gene matches: 11. Here the CDR3 reads CASSLAQTSSTQQYF. Written as DNA, the CDR3 is TGTGCCAGCAGCTTAGCGCAGACTAGCAGTACGCAGCAGTACTTC.

This clone showed up just a few times. The rearrangement joins TRBV18 to TRBJ2-3; D might be TRBD2 (6 bases). Per the germline V gene, CDR1 is KGHSH and CDR2 is LQKENI. CDR3 size: 16 residues. V lost 0 bases, J lost 7 bases, and 17 bases lay in between. CDR3 sequence reads: CASSPPGGPASYTQYF. For the CDR3, the DNA is TGTGCCAGCTCACCACCGGGAGGACCCGCGTCGTATACGCAGTATTTT.

V usage is TRBV5-8 and J usage is TRBJ2-7; TRBD1 aligns across 7 bases. This CDR3 is 12 amino acids long. CDR1 is SGHTS and CDR2 is YDEGEE in the germline V gene. V lost 7 bases and J lost 4; bases outside the gene matches: 5. The DNA for the CDR3 is TGTGCCAGCGGAACAGGGGCGTACGAGCAGTACTTC. Its protein product is CASGTGAYEQYF.

This sequence joins TRBV29-1 and TRBJ1-2; D not resolved. Trimming removed 0 bases at V and 4 bases at J, with 15 bases between. This CDR3 is 15 amino acids long. The germline gives CDR1 SQVTM, CDR2 ANQGSEA. The CDR3 bases are TGCAGCGTTGAAGATCGGAGGGTGGTATCCTATGGCTACACCTTC. It encodes CSVEDRRVVSYGYTF. Together with reference TRBV29-1 and TRBJ1-2, the CDR3 gives the full variable domain: SAVISQKPSRDICQRGTSLTIQCQVDSQVTMMFWYRQQPGQSLTLIATANQGSEATYESGFVIDKFPISRPNLTFSTLTVSNMSPEDSSIYLCSVEDRRVVSYGYTFGSGTRLTVV.

The V and J genes are TRBV6-1 and TRBJ2-2; TRBD1 might be the D (6 bases). The CDR3 contains 14 residues. V was pared by 4 bases and J by 1 base, with 7 bases between. Germline CDR1 and CDR2: MNHNS and SASEGT. This CDR3 is CASSAGVNTGELFF. The CDR3 DNA is TGTGCCAGCAGTGCAGGGGTGAACACCGGGGAGCTGTTTTTT.

This sequence joins TRBV19 and TRBJ2-3; D is unresolved. Deletions cut 5 bases from V and 1 base from J, with 19 bases between. Germline loops: CDR1 LNHDA, CDR2 SQIVND (reference sequence). The CDR3 is 17 amino acids. The CDR3 DNA reads TGTGCCAGTAGTCTGAGAAGGACCACCCTGGGCACAGATACGCAGTATTTT. Translation gives CASSLRRTTLGTDTQYF.

The chain employs TRBV15 and TRBJ2-3; 13 bases align to TRBD2. J gave up 1 base and V 3 bases, and 10 bases lay outside the gene matches. This CDR3 region has 19 residues. Germline-derived CDR1 and CDR2 are LNHNV and YYDKDF (reference sequence). CDR3 nucleotides: TGTGCCACCAGCAGCGGGACTAGCGGGATCTTAATGGGCACAGATACGCAGTATTTT. It encodes CATSSGTSGILMGTDTQYF.

The rearrangement joins TRBV29-1 to TRBJ2-1; 7 positions agree with TRBD1. V dropped 7 bases and J dropped 5; count of bases not matched to a gene: 11. The germline CDR1 and CDR2 sequences are SQVTM and ANQGSEA. There are 14 residues in the CDR3. For the CDR3, the DNA is TGCAGCGCGGGCCAACAGGGGAATAACAATGAGCAGTTCTTC. Protein: CSAGQQGNNNEQFF.

CDR3 DNA: TGCGCCAGCAGCTTGGGGTATATGAGCTCCTACAATGAGCAGTTCTTC. Amino acids: CASSLGYMSSYNEQFF. V usage is TRBV5-1 and J usage is TRBJ2-1; no clear D gene. This CDR3 has 16 amino acids. Deletions cut 0 bases from V and 0 bases from J, with 10 bases between. Germline V lookup: CDR1 SGHRS, CDR2 YFSETQ.

This clone was seen only a few times. The chain is built from TRBV19 and TRBJ1-1; no reliable D call. The CDR3 runs 15 residues. Germline CDR1 LNHDA, CDR2 SQIVND (reference sequence). Trimming took 4 bases from V and 8 from J, leaving 20 bases between them. In DNA form, the CDR3 reads TGTGCCAGTAGTACCCTCGAGCGTCCCCCCCTAGAAGCTTTCTTT. This codes for CASSTLERPPLEAFF.

The CDR3 nucleotides read TGTGCCAGCAGTCCATCTAGCGGGATGTCCGGGGAGCTGTTTTTT. Residues: CASSPSSGMSGELFF. The chain employs TRBV6-1 and TRBJ2-2; 9 nucleotides align to TRBD2. V shed 5 bases and J 6 bases; nucleotides not matched to a gene: 7. CDR3 length: 15 residues. CDR1 MNHNS and CDR2 SASEGT come from the germline V gene.

The chain carries TRBV29-1 and TRBJ2-7, with 9 bases fitting TRBD1. The CDR3 has 15 amino acids. V was pared by 3 bases and J by 2 bases, with 8 bases of the junction left unmatched. CDR1 is SQVTM and CDR2 is ANQGSEA in the germline V gene. CDR3 coding DNA: TGCAGCGTTGATAAGGGACAGGGTTTGACCTACGAGCAGTACTTC. It encodes CSVDKGQGLTYEQYF.

The CDR3 DNA sequence: TGTGCCAGCAGCGTAAGCCCTTCAAGCACAGATACGCAGTATTTT. Translation: CASSVSPSSTDTQYF. V is TRBV9 and J is TRBJ2-3; D gene unclear. Germline CDR1 reads SGDLS; CDR2 reads YYNGEE. The V end was cut by 1 base, the J end by 0 bases, with 9 bases between. CDR3 length equals 15 residues.

Regarding this clone: The sample contains more than one DNA sequence encoding this CDR3. The CDR3, as DNA: TGCGCCAGCAGCTTGGACAGGGGGAGTACAGATACGCAGTATTTT. Its translation is CASSLDRGSTDTQYF. V is TRBV5-1 and J is TRBJ2-3; 8 nucleotides align to TRBD1. CDR1 and CDR2 from the germline V gene are SGHRS and YFSETQ. The J segment lost 3 bases and the V segment lost 0 bases, leaving 3 bases of the junction unmatched. There are 15 residues in the CDR3.

The rearrangement joins TRBV19 to TRBJ1-1, with 7 bases matching TRBD1. After removal of 6 bases from V and 6 bases from J, the junction contained 7 bases not matched to a gene. The CDR3 contains 13 residues. Germline V gene lookup returns CDR1 LNHDA and CDR2 SQIVND (reference sequence). The CDR3 here is CASSYRGTAEAFF. The DNA for the CDR3 is TGTGCCAGTAGCTACAGGGGAACAGCTGAAGCTTTCTTT.